This passage covers 21 T cell receptor beta chains from one sample sequenced in a study of T-cell reconstitution after alpha-beta-depleted transplantation in children. Unique molecular identifiers were built into the TCRbeta library. TCRdb independently ran MiXCR on the PCR reads; one entry per CDR3 protein. Of 190,000 or so distinct CDR3 sequences listed, roughly 6.8% are singletons. The sample was PBMCs from the stem cell graft donor, taken from the stem cell graft. Receptors were obtained from a human donor who donated a stem cell graft to a child with Wiskott-Aldrich syndrome.

Worth noting for this clonotype: Germline and junction disagree at one end, which may indicate a read error. The rearrangement uses TRBV20-1 and TRBJ2-2; TRBD1 matches 8 bases. Germline loops: CDR1 DFQATT, CDR2 SNEGSKA (reference sequence). This CDR3 comprises 17 residues. CDR3 in amino acids: CCAFYPGGQDATGELFF. CDR3 in DNA: TGCTGTGCTTTCTATCCCGGGGGACAGGACGCCACCGGGGAGCTGTTTTTT.

The sample holds many counts of this clonotype. The V call is TRBV6-5, the J call TRBJ1-1, with D perhaps matching TRBD1 (5 bases). This CDR3 comprises 15 residues. V dropped 5 bases and J dropped 4 bases, with 17 bases sitting between them. Germline assignment: CDR1 MNHEY and CDR2 SVGAGI. CDR3 DNA: TGTGCCAGCAGTCAGGACACAAGGCCCCCCACTGAAGCTTTCTTT. Amino acids: CASSQDTRPPTEAFF.

The rearrangement links TRBV7-2 to TRBJ1-6; the D gene is possibly TRBD1 (5 bases). CDR1 and CDR2 (germline): SGHTA, FQGNSA. The CDR3 runs to 15 residues. Deletions cut 5 bases from V and 8 bases from J, with 16 bases between. The CDR3: CASSPRAGWDSPLHF. The DNA for the CDR3 is TGTGCCAGCAGCCCCAGGGCGGGGTGGGATTCACCCCTCCACTTT.

There are many counts of this clonotype. The V call is TRBV19, the J call TRBJ2-7; TRBD1 aligns across 8 bases. Germline V gene data show CDR1 as LNHDA and CDR2 as SQIVND (reference sequence). The length of the CDR3 is 16 residues. V shed 5 bases and J 6 bases; nucleotides not matched to a gene: 15. The CDR3 protein is CASSPGPGTGNLEQYF. CDR3 DNA: TGTGCCAGTAGTCCAGGCCCCGGGACAGGAAATCTCGAGCAGTACTTC.

This clonotype was observed at least ten times. The chain uses TRBV18 and TRBJ1-5; D is possibly TRBD1 (6 bases). The germline gives CDR1 KGHSH, CDR2 LQKENI. V was trimmed by 3 bases and J by 5 bases, leaving 11 bases between them. The CDR3 is made up of 14 amino acids. CDR3 in DNA: TGTGCCAGCTCACCGCAGGGGCGGGATCAGCCCCAGCATTTT. Protein: CASSPQGRDQPQHF. The full variable domain, completed using reference TRBV18 and TRBJ1-5, is NAGVMQNPRHLVRRRGQEARLRCSPMKGHSHVYWYRQLPEEGLKFMVYLQKENIIDESGMPKERFSAEFPKEGPSILRIQQVVRGDSAAYFCASSPQGRDQPQHFGDGTRLSIL.

This clonotype has only a few counts. In DNA form, the CDR3 reads TGTGCCAGCAGCTTTTCTAGCGGTACCCTAAAGAACGAGCAGTACTTC. It is translated as CASSFSSGTLKNEQYF. V is TRBV7-8 and J is TRBJ2-7, with 7 bases matching TRBD2. Germline V lookup: CDR1 SGHVS, CDR2 FQNEAQ. The CDR3 loop spans 16 amino acids. V was pared by 3 bases and J by 5 bases, with 13 bases of the junction left unmatched.

This clonotype showed up many times. This chain connects TRBV6-1 to TRBJ1-5; 7 bases map to TRBD1. Looked up from germline, CDR1 is MNHNS and CDR2 is SASEGT. With V trimmed by 4 bases and J by 7 bases, 4 bases remained unmatched. CDR3 size: 13 residues. CDR3 protein: CASSGQGGQPQHF. DNA for the CDR3: TGTGCCAGCAGTGGACAGGGTGGGCAGCCCCAGCATTTT.

This clonotype was seen at least ten times. This chain joins TRBV25-1 and TRBJ2-5; D unclear. CDR1 and CDR2 from the germline V gene are MGHDK and SYGVNS. V was shortened by 2 bases and J by 1 base, with 5 bases between the two germline ends. The CDR3 length is 13 residues. This CDR3 is CASSELIQETQYF. In DNA form, the CDR3 reads TGTGCCAGCAGTGAACTGATCCAAGAGACCCAGTACTTC.

This clonotype was recorded at least ten times. The chain employs TRBV12-3 or TRBV12-4 and TRBJ2-5; possible D gene TRBD1, 5 bases. V shed 3 bases and J shed 9 bases, with 11 bases lying between them. This CDR3 comprises 12 residues. The CDR3 DNA reads as TGTGCCAGCAGTTTGAAGGGGTGGGCCCAGTACTTC. It codes for CASSLKGWAQYF.

This clonotype was seen at least ten times. J is TRBJ2-2 and V is TRBV28; 8 bases are a match to TRBD2. CDR3 size: 15 residues. The trim removed 3 bases at V and 7 bases at J, leaving 7 bases unmatched. Germline V gene data show CDR1 as MDHEN and CDR2 as SYDVKM. The DNA for the CDR3 is TGTGCCAGCAGTTTCGGCGGGGGGTTCGGCGGGGAGCTGTTTTTT. It codes for CASSFGGGFGGELFF.

This clonotype was detected ten times or more. The CDR3, as DNA: TGTGCCAGCAGTGATTTCAGCTCTGGGGCCAACGTCCTGACTTTC. It codes for CASSDFSSGANVLTF. The V and J genes are TRBV6-1 and TRBJ2-6; no reliable D call. The V gene lost 3 bases and the J gene lost 0 bases, with 6 bases spanning the gap. This CDR3 region has 15 residues. Germline V gives CDR1 MNHNS, CDR2 SASEGT.

This clonotype has only a few counts. The gene calls are TRBV7-8 and TRBJ2-3, with 11 bases fitting TRBD1. V shed 5 bases and J 3 bases; nucleotides not matched to a gene: 4. Germline assignment: CDR1 SGHVS and CDR2 FQNEAQ. CDR3 size: 15 residues. CDR3 sequence: CASSQGQGVTDTQYF. The CDR3 nucleotides are TGTGCCAGCAGCCAGGGACAGGGGGTGACAGATACGCAGTATTTT.

This clonotype was found many times. The V gene is TRBV5-5, the J gene TRBJ1-5, with D unresolved. CDR1 is SGHKS, CDR2 YYEKEE, per germline (reference sequence). Trimming removed 4 bases from V and 4 bases from J, with 15 bases in between. This CDR3 region has 15 residues. CDR3 sequence reads: CASSPGREGNQPQHF. CDR3 bases: TGTGCCAGCAGCCCTGGGAGGGAAGGAAATCAGCCCCAGCATTTT. Full variable domain (outside the CDR3, taken from reference TRBV5-5 and TRBJ1-5): DAGVTQSPTHLIKTRGQQVTLRCSPISGHKSVSWYQQVLGQGPQFIFQYYEKEERGRGNFPDRFSARQFPNYSSELNVNALLLGDSALYLCASSPGREGNQPQHFGDGTRLSIL.

This clonotype was recorded many times. CDR3 DNA: TGCGCCAGCAGCTTGGACGGGGGGCTTCCCTCATACGAGCAGTACTTC. It specifies CASSLDGGLPSYEQYF. This sequence joins TRBV5-1 and TRBJ2-7; D is possibly TRBD2 (7 bases). Trimming shortened V by 0 bases and J by 4 bases, and 17 bases separated the two germline ends. Germline V gene lookup returns CDR1 SGHRS and CDR2 YFSETQ. This CDR3 spans 16 amino acids.

The sample holds a few counts of this clonotype. The chain has TRBV5-6 and TRBJ2-3, with 14 bases matching TRBD2. Unmatched junction bases numbered 10, after V lost 4 bases and J lost 3 bases. Germline CDR1 SGHDT, CDR2 YYEEEE. The CDR3 consists of 18 residues. CDR3 nucleotides: TGTGCCAGCAGCGACGGGACTAGCGGGAGACTCCTAACAGATACGCAGTATTTT. It is translated as CASSDGTSGRLLTDTQYF.

This clonotype was detected only a few times. The chain uses TRBV3-1 and TRBJ1-2; D remains unclear. Germline V gives CDR1 LGHDT, CDR2 YNNKEL (reference sequence). The CDR3 runs to 13 residues. V lost 1 base, J lost 3 bases, and 6 bases lay in between. CDR3 in DNA: TGTGCCAGCAGCCAAGGGCGCGACTATGGCTACACCTTC. The encoded protein is CASSQGRDYGYTF.

This clonotype came up many times. The chain employs TRBV20-1 and TRBJ1-2; 7 bases agree with TRBD1. CDR1 and CDR2 (germline): DFQATT, SNEGSKA (reference sequence). This CDR3 has 15 amino acids. V was clipped by 0 bases and J by 3 bases; unmatched bases: 7. The CDR3 region is CSARDQGGPYYGYTF. The DNA of the CDR3 is TGCAGTGCTAGAGATCAGGGGGGACCCTACTATGGCTACACCTTC.

This clonotype was seen many times. This chain uses TRBV7-2 with TRBJ2-2, with D possibly matching TRBD2 (5 bases). Germline loops: CDR1 SGHTA, CDR2 FQGNSA. There are 12 residues in the CDR3. V lost 7 bases to trimming and J lost 6 bases, with 9 bases between them. The CDR3 bases are TGTGCCAGCACCCTCGGGGCCGGGGAGCTGTTTTTT. It codes for CASTLGAGELFF.

Regarding this clonotype: Sequence at one end of the junction differs from germline and may be a read error. The J gene is TRBJ2-7, the V gene TRBV4-3; 10 nucleotides line up with TRBD2. Germline CDR1 is LGHNA and CDR2 is YSLEER. This CDR3 has 13 amino acids. The CDR3 spells CASSQDLGTSVHF. Here the CDR3 DNA reads TGCGCCAGCAGCCAAGATCTAGGGACTAGCGTACACTTC.

This clonotype has ten or more counts. The rearrangement uses TRBV5-1 and TRBJ1-2; D remains ambiguous. CDR3 length equals 17 residues. Trimming left V 4 bases short and J 5 bases short, with 24 bases between. Per germline, CDR1 SGHRS and CDR2 YFSETQ. The chain's CDR3 is CASSDDPDDMSWYGYTF. In DNA form, the CDR3 reads TGCGCCAGCAGCGATGATCCTGACGATATGAGTTGGTATGGCTACACCTTC.

This clonotype was seen at least ten times. This chain joins TRBV7-9 and TRBJ2-5; the match to TRBD1 covers 8 bases. There are 16 residues in the CDR3. V lost 3 bases to trimming and J lost 5 bases; unmatched junction nucleotides: 11. The V gene's germline CDR1 is SEHNR and CDR2 FQNEAQ (reference sequence). CDR3 sequence reads: CASSLSQGAELETQYF. The CDR3 nucleotides are TGTGCCAGCAGCTTGTCTCAGGGGGCTGAGTTGGAGACCCAGTACTTC.